Shown below are 27 T cell receptor beta chains from a single sample sequenced in a study of shared clonotypes between healthy human individuals. TCRdb's copy holds only in-frame clones and misses some; the assay was immunoSEQ multiplex PCR. The table lists over a million clones, approximately 97% of them singletons. The sample comprised naive CD4+ T cells sorted from blood. Subset in this sample: CD45RA+ positively selected. Source of these receptors: a man younger than 45 in good health.

This clone was recorded a few times. The rearrangement links TRBV18 to TRBJ2-5; D ambiguous. Germline V gene lookup returns CDR1 KGHSH and CDR2 LQKENI. The CDR3 totals 11 residues. V gave up 0 bases and J gave up 7 bases, with 3 bases separating them. DNA for the CDR3: TGTGCCAGCTCACCACCGGGGACCCAGTACTTC. Amino acids: CASSPPGTQYF. The full variable domain, with the rest looked up from reference TRBV18 and TRBJ2-5, is NAGVMQNPRHLVRRRGQEARLRCSPMKGHSHVYWYRQLPEEGLKFMVYLQKENIIDESGMPKERFSAEFPKEGPSILRIQQVVRGDSAAYFCASSPPGTQYFGPGTRLLVL.

The sample holds one count of this clone. The chain links TRBV9 to TRBJ2-7; D may be TRBD2 (5 bases). CDR1 is SGDLS, CDR2 YYNGEE, per germline. V lost 0 bases and J 2 bases, leaving 12 bases between the germline ends. The CDR3 consists of 15 residues. CDR3 loop: CASSVGLTTAYEQYF. The CDR3 nucleotides are TGTGCCAGCAGCGTAGGGCTGACTACTGCCTACGAGCAGTACTTC.

Here the CDR3 DNA reads TGTGCCAGTAGTTTTGGACAGAGCAATCAGCCCCAGCATTTT. Encoded protein: CASSFGQSNQPQHF. V is TRBV19 and J is TRBJ1-5; a possible D gene is TRBD1 (6 bases). V was cut by 5 bases and J by 1 base, with 9 bases left in between. This CDR3 spans 14 amino acids. Per germline, CDR1 LNHDA and CDR2 SQIVND (reference sequence).

The chain couples TRBV21-1 to TRBJ1-5; the D segment call TRBD1 is taken from the table without a DNA check. TRBV21-1 is an annotated pseudogene. The CDR3 sequence is 17 residues long. The CDR3, as DNA: TGTGCCAGCAGCAAAGTTGACCAGGGGGCGAGCAATCAGCCCCAGCATTTT. This codes for CASSKVDQGASNQPQHF.

The V gene is TRBV27, the J gene TRBJ2-7; D unresolved. Trimming shortened V by 8 bases and J by 4 bases, and 18 bases separated the two germline ends. Germline values: CDR1 MNHEY, CDR2 SMNVEV (reference sequence). This CDR3 comprises 14 residues. CDR3 sequence (DNA): TGTGCCAGCCGCTCTTGGTCCCAAGAATACGAGCAGTACTTC. Translation gives CASRSWSQEYEQYF.

The J gene is TRBJ2-1, the V gene TRBV25-1; D is possibly TRBD2 (6 bases). V dropped 6 bases and J dropped 15 bases, with 24 bases sitting between them. The CDR3 is 14 residues long. Germline CDR1 MGHDK, CDR2 SYGVNS. The CDR3 coding sequence is TGTGCCAGCAGCACAATAGCGGCGTCTGCTCGGCGGTTCTTC. Protein: CASSTIAASARRFF. Full variable domain (outside the CDR3, taken from reference TRBV25-1 and TRBJ2-1): EADIYQTPRYLVIGTGKKITLECSQTMGHDKMYWYQQDPGMELHLIHYSYGVNSTEKGDLSSESTVSRIRTEHFPLTLESARPSHTSQYLCASSTIAASARRFFGPGTRLTVL.

The V call is TRBV5-4, the J call TRBJ2-7; no clear D gene. CDR1 is SGHNT and CDR2 is YYREEE in the germline V gene (reference sequence). V gave up 4 bases and J gave up 5 bases, with 16 bases separating them. The CDR3 totals 14 residues. In DNA form, the CDR3 reads TGTGCCAGCAGCCCTCCCGAAGCTATCAACGAGCAGTACTTC. Translated, it gives CASSPPEAINEQYF. The whole variable domain, filled in from reference TRBV5-4 and TRBJ2-7, reads ETGVTQSPTHLIKTRGQQVTLRCSSQSGHNTVSWYQQALGQGPQFIFQYYREEENGRGNFPPRFSGLQFPNYSSELNVNALELDDSALYLCASSPPEAINEQYFGPGTRLTVT.

For the CDR3, the DNA is TGTGCCAGCAGTTACGAGGTGAACACTGAAGCTTTCTTT. Encoded protein: CASSYEVNTEAFF. This rearrangement joins TRBV6-5 to TRBJ1-1; D gene uncertain. Germline lookup yields CDR1 MNHEY and CDR2 SVGAGI. Trimming removed 2 bases from V and 0 bases from J, with 4 bases in between. The CDR3 has 13 residues.

The V gene is TRBV7-9, the J gene TRBJ2-4, with 7 bases lining up with TRBD2. CDR3 length: 18 residues. Trimming at V came to 1 base and at J to 0 bases, leaving 9 bases not matched to a gene. Looked up from germline, CDR1 is SEHNR and CDR2 is FQNEAQ (reference sequence). CDR3 DNA: TGTGCCAGCAGCTTAGGGGCGGGAGTCGGAAGAGCCAAAAACATTCAGTACTTC. As protein: CASSLGAGVGRAKNIQYF.

The table lists this clone with a count of one. The chain joins TRBV2 to TRBJ2-1; D possibly corresponds to TRBD1 (6 bases). Germline V gives CDR1 SNHLY, CDR2 FYNNEI. This CDR3 has 15 residues. Trimming cost V 6 bases and J 3 bases, with 15 bases left between them. The CDR3 loop reads CASRFQGTHYNEQFF. The DNA of the CDR3 is TGTGCCAGCAGATTTCAGGGGACGCACTACAATGAGCAGTTCTTC.

This chain uses TRBV28 with TRBJ2-5, with D perhaps TRBD1 (6 bases). V was clipped by 8 bases and J by 4 bases, with 11 bases between them. Germline CDR1 is MDHEN and CDR2 is SYDVKM. This CDR3 is 12 amino acids long. DNA for the CDR3: TGTGCCAGCCAAACAGGGTTAGAGACCCAGTACTTC. This codes for CASQTGLETQYF.

The genes are TRBV7-9 and TRBJ2-2; weak D call: TRBD1 (6 bases). The ends were cut back, 6 bases at V and 7 bases at J, with 21 bases in the middle. The CDR3 loop spans 16 amino acids. The V gene's germline CDR1 is SEHNR and CDR2 FQNEAQ (reference sequence). The chain's CDR3 is CASRPMGQGFSGELFF. The CDR3 DNA follows: TGTGCCAGCAGACCCATGGGGCAGGGGTTTAGCGGGGAGCTGTTTTTT.

The gene calls are TRBV4-1 and TRBJ2-7; 9 nucleotides line up with TRBD1. The CDR3 totals 16 residues. Germline V gives CDR1 MGHRA, CDR2 YSYEKL. Trimming removed 2 bases from V and 1 base from J; junction bases left unmatched: 6. The CDR3, as DNA: TGCGCCAGCAGCCAACCGGGACAGGGACGGTCCTACGAGCAGTACTTC. It encodes CASSQPGQGRSYEQYF.

The chain links TRBV28 to TRBJ2-5, with TRBD2 matching over 10 bases. Germline CDR1 and CDR2: MDHEN and SYDVKM. The CDR3 runs to 16 residues. V was pared by 6 bases and J by 7 bases, with 14 bases of the junction left unmatched. The CDR3 is CASSLYRLAGSGTQYF. CDR3 sequence (DNA): TGTGCCAGCAGCCTATACCGACTAGCGGGCTCAGGGACCCAGTACTTC.

The chain is built from TRBV18 and TRBJ2-7, with D possibly TRBD2 on 6 matching bases. Looked up from germline, CDR1 is KGHSH and CDR2 is LQKENI. V was trimmed by 4 bases and J by 4 bases, leaving 14 bases between them. The CDR3 consists of 14 residues. This CDR3 reads CASSLLPRGYEQYF. The CDR3 nucleotides are TGTGCCAGCTCACTTCTCCCTCGGGGGTACGAGCAGTACTTC.

V is TRBV15 and J is TRBJ2-7; D perhaps matches TRBD2 (6 bases). Germline loops: CDR1 LNHNV, CDR2 YYDKDF (reference sequence). The germline V and J ends were trimmed by 0 bases and 4 bases, with 16 bases remaining between them. The CDR3 runs to 16 residues. CDR3 DNA: TGTGCCACCAGCAGAGATCCGGGACTCGACGGGTACGAGCAGTACTTC. Its translation is CATSRDPGLDGYEQYF.

The chain uses TRBV5-4 and TRBJ2-1; D is perhaps TRBD1 or TRBD2 (5 bases each). The CDR3 is 11 amino acids. From germline, CDR1 is SGHNT and CDR2 YYREEE (reference sequence). V was trimmed by 3 bases and J by 10 bases, leaving 8 bases between them. The CDR3: CASSSGTEQFF. Here the CDR3 DNA reads TGTGCCAGCAGCTCCGGGACCGAGCAGTTCTTC. Looking up the rest from reference TRBV5-4 and TRBJ2-1 gives the full variable domain: ETGVTQSPTHLIKTRGQQVTLRCSSQSGHNTVSWYQQALGQGPQFIFQYYREEENGRGNFPPRFSGLQFPNYSSELNVNALELDDSALYLCASSSGTEQFFGPGTRLTVL.

The V and J genes are TRBV6-8 and TRBJ2-3; 8 positions agree with TRBD2. There are 18 residues in the CDR3. V gave up 6 bases and J gave up 0 bases; unmatched junction bases: 14. The V gene's germline CDR1 is MNHGY and CDR2 SAAAGT. In DNA, the CDR3 is TGTGCCAGCAGGGAGTCGGGGATCAGCGGGAGAAGCACAGATACGCAGTATTTT. Translated: CASRESGISGRSTDTQYF.

The chain links TRBV10-3 to TRBJ2-7, with D maybe TRBD2 (5 bases). This CDR3 is 14 amino acids long. Looked up from germline, CDR1 is ENHRY and CDR2 is SYGVKD. Trimming took off 3 bases at V and 2 bases at J, with 11 bases between the two ends. The CDR3 sequence is CAISDLGSTYEQYF. The CDR3 bases are TGTGCCATCAGTGATTTAGGGAGTACCTACGAGCAGTACTTC.

This chain connects TRBV27 to TRBJ2-7; 15 nucleotides match TRBD2. The germline V gene encodes CDR1 MNHEY and CDR2 SMNVEV (reference sequence). With V trimmed by 2 bases and J by 2 bases, 4 bases remained unmatched. This CDR3 region has 17 residues. The CDR3 spells CASSLRGTSGRTYEQYF. CDR3 in DNA: TGTGCCAGCAGTTTAAGGGGGACTAGCGGGAGGACCTACGAGCAGTACTTC.

The V and J genes are TRBV27 and TRBJ2-7, with D unclear. Trimming removed 2 bases at V and 3 bases at J, with 14 bases between. The CDR3 has 15 amino acids. Germline V gives CDR1 MNHEY, CDR2 SMNVEV (reference sequence). The CDR3 region is CASSLGPGPYYEQYF. Here the CDR3 DNA reads TGTGCCAGCAGTTTAGGTCCCGGGCCATACTACGAGCAGTACTTC.

Only one count was recorded for this clone. The V call is TRBV7-9, the J call TRBJ2-7; unclear D gene. The length of the CDR3 is 13 residues. CDR1 is SEHNR, CDR2 FQNEAQ, per germline (reference sequence). The ends were cut back, 5 bases at V and 6 bases at J, with 14 bases in the middle. CDR3 nucleotide sequence: TGTGCCAGCAGCCCCGGTACCAGCTCCGAGCAGTACTTC. Its translation is CASSPGTSSEQYF.

This chain links TRBV2 with TRBJ2-3; D is unclear. V was trimmed by 5 bases and J by 0 bases, leaving 6 bases between them. CDR3 length equals 13 residues. CDR1 SNHLY and CDR2 FYNNEI come from the germline V gene. This CDR3 is CASSLESTDTQYF. The CDR3 region has the DNA TGTGCCAGCAGTCTAGAGAGCACAGATACGCAGTATTTT.

The chain combines TRBV4-1 with TRBJ2-7; D possibly corresponds to TRBD2 (5 bases). The CDR3 totals 13 residues. With 1 base removed from V and 3 bases from J, the gap between germline ends came to 7 bases. Germline assignment: CDR1 MGHRA and CDR2 YSYEKL. The CDR3 is CASSQGTFYEQYF. The CDR3 region has the DNA TGCGCCAGCAGCCAAGGGACTTTCTACGAGCAGTACTTC.

V gene TRBV28 combines with J gene TRBJ2-3; D might be TRBD1 or TRBD2, each matching 5 bases. Trimming took 5 bases from V and 2 from J, leaving 8 bases between them. This CDR3 has 13 residues. Per germline, CDR1 MDHEN and CDR2 SYDVKM. The CDR3 sequence is CASSPGTTDTQYF. Written as DNA, the CDR3 is TGTGCCAGCAGTCCGGGGACCACAGATACGCAGTATTTT.

This rearrangement joins TRBV4-3 to TRBJ2-1; TRBD2 aligns across 11 bases. There are 15 residues in the CDR3. From germline, CDR1 is LGHNA and CDR2 YSLEER. The V and J ends lost 4 bases and 2 bases, in that order; junction bases with no gene match: 1. CDR3 sequence reads: CASSRGLAAYNEQFF. In nucleotides, the CDR3 is TGCGCCAGCAGCCGGGGACTAGCGGCCTACAATGAGCAGTTCTTC.

The V call is TRBV9, the J call TRBJ2-7; D call uncertain. The CDR3 spans 15 residues. Germline CDR1 and CDR2: SGDLS and YYNGEE. The ends were cut back, 0 bases at V and 0 bases at J, with 10 bases in the middle. The CDR3 DNA reads as TGTGCCAGCAGCGTAGGGGGTGACCCCTCCTACGAGCAGTACTTC. Translation gives CASSVGGDPSYEQYF.